The next 10 T cell receptor beta chains were all read from a single sample in a study of T cell repertoires in cytomegalovirus infection. These receptors lack a known antigen. TCRdb independently ran MiXCR on the reads; one entry per CDR3 protein. Of fewer than 950,000 distinct CDR3 sequences listed, about 30% are singletons. Sequencing was performed on cultured CD8+ T cells from PBMCs, taken from culture after CMV antigen stimulation. These receptors were collected from a human donor in good health (CMV status not recorded). Some clones in this sample may be carry-over from other donors' samples.

The rearrangement links TRBV7-6 to TRBJ1-6, with a weak D call TRBD1 (5 bases). This CDR3 is built from 17 residues. Germline V gene sequence: CDR1 SGHVS, CDR2 FNYEAQ. V lost 5 bases to trimming and J lost 6 bases, with 20 bases between them. CDR3 DNA sequence: TGTGCCAGCAGCCCTGTAGCGGTCCGGGACTCTAATTCACCCCTCCACTTT. Its protein is CASSPVAVRDSNSPLHF. The complete variable domain, with remaining parts taken from reference TRBV7-6 and TRBJ1-6, reads GAGVSQSPRYKVTKRGQDVALRCDPISGHVSLYWYRQALGQGPEFLTYFNYEAQQDKSGLPNDRFSAERPEGSISTLTIQRTEQRDSAMYRCASSPVAVRDSNSPLHFGNGTRLTVT.

As for this clonotype: Germline and junction disagree at one end, which may indicate a read error. The V gene is TRBV24-1, the J gene TRBJ2-6, with TRBD1 as a possible D gene (5 bases). CDR3 length: 14 residues. Germline V gives CDR1 KGHDR, CDR2 SFDVKD. The CDR3 is CVPGRVPGANVLTF. Here the CDR3 DNA reads TGTGTCCCGGGCAGAGTGCCTGGGGCCAATGTCCTGACTTTC.

The J gene is TRBJ2-1, the V gene TRBV6-2 or TRBV6-3, with 9 bases that match TRBD2. The length of the CDR3 is 16 residues. V trimming: 1 base; J trimming: 5 bases; junction bases outside the gene matches: 6. Germline loops: CDR1 MNHEY, CDR2 SVGEGT. In nucleotides, the CDR3 is TGTGCCAGCAGTTACTGGAGCGGGGGGCCAAACAATGAGCAGTTCTTC. It is translated as CASSYWSGGPNNEQFF.

This clonotype turned up a few times. CDR3 loop: CATQGAYNEQFF. CDR3 DNA sequence: TGTGCCACACAGGGCGCCTACAATGAGCAGTTCTTC. This chain uses TRBV19 with TRBJ2-1; D is perhaps TRBD1 (6 bases). Germline V gene lookup returns CDR1 LNHDA and CDR2 SQIVND (reference sequence). V gave up 10 bases and J gave up 2 bases, with 9 bases separating them. There are 12 residues in the CDR3.

This clonotype was counted at least ten times. The chain couples TRBV7-6 to TRBJ1-4, with D unclear. Germline CDR1 SGHVS, CDR2 FNYEAQ. The V end lost 2 bases, the J end lost 0 bases, and 22 bases lay between the germline ends. The CDR3 length is 20 residues. CDR3 coding DNA: TGTGCCAGCAGCTTAATACCACTTACCCCCCGGAGCGCAACTAATGAAAAACTGTTTTTT. Its protein product is CASSLIPLTPRSATNEKLFF.

The J gene is TRBJ1-1, the V gene TRBV7-8; D unresolved. Germline assignment: CDR1 SGHVS and CDR2 FQNEAQ. The CDR3 length is 14 residues. V shed 5 bases and J shed 5 bases, with 15 bases lying between them. This CDR3 reads CASSPWASPTEAFF. The CDR3, as DNA: TGTGCCAGCAGCCCATGGGCCTCCCCAACTGAAGCTTTCTTT.

This chain joins TRBV7-9 and TRBJ1-1; tentatively, D is TRBD1 (6 bases). Germline lookup yields CDR1 SEHNR and CDR2 FQNEAQ (reference sequence). The CDR3 length is 13 residues. The V end lost 8 bases, the J end lost 0 bases, and 10 bases lay between the germline ends. As DNA, the CDR3 is TGTGCCAGCCGGGACACCCTGAACACTGAAGCTTTCTTT. Translating gives CASRDTLNTEAFF. Based on the CDR3 plus reference TRBV7-9 and TRBJ1-1, the full variable domain is DTGVSQNPRHKITKRGQNVTFRCDPISEHNRLYWYRQTLGQGPEFLTYFQNEAQLEKSRLLSDRFSAERPKGSFSTLEIQRTEQGDSAMYLCASRDTLNTEAFFGQGTRLTVV.

Only a few counts were recorded for this clonotype. The DNA of the CDR3 is TGTGCCAGTACCCCCGGTGGGGACCAGCCCCAGCATTTT. It yields the protein CASTPGGDQPQHF. The gene calls are TRBV19 and TRBJ1-5; tentative D call: TRBD1 (5 bases). CDR1 and CDR2 (germline): LNHDA, SQIVND (reference sequence). The V gene lost 7 bases and the J gene lost 7 bases, with 14 bases spanning the gap. CDR3 size: 13 residues.

The chain recombines TRBV6-5 with TRBJ1-5; D is unclear. The CDR3 contains 16 residues. From germline, CDR1 is MNHEY and CDR2 SVGAGI. Trimming removed 0 bases at V and 2 bases at J, with 11 bases between. This CDR3 reads CASSYSSGEGNQPQHF. The CDR3, as DNA: TGTGCCAGCAGTTACTCGAGCGGGGAGGGCAATCAGCCCCAGCATTTT.

The chain links TRBV4-1 to TRBJ2-2, with unresolved D. Germline-derived CDR1 and CDR2 are MGHRA and YSYEKL. Trimming left V 5 bases short and J 6 bases short, with 13 bases between. This CDR3 is built from 14 residues. The CDR3 nucleotides read TGCGCCAGCAGCGTCAAGCAGATTCCCGGGGAGCTGTTTTTT. Translation gives CASSVKQIPGELFF.